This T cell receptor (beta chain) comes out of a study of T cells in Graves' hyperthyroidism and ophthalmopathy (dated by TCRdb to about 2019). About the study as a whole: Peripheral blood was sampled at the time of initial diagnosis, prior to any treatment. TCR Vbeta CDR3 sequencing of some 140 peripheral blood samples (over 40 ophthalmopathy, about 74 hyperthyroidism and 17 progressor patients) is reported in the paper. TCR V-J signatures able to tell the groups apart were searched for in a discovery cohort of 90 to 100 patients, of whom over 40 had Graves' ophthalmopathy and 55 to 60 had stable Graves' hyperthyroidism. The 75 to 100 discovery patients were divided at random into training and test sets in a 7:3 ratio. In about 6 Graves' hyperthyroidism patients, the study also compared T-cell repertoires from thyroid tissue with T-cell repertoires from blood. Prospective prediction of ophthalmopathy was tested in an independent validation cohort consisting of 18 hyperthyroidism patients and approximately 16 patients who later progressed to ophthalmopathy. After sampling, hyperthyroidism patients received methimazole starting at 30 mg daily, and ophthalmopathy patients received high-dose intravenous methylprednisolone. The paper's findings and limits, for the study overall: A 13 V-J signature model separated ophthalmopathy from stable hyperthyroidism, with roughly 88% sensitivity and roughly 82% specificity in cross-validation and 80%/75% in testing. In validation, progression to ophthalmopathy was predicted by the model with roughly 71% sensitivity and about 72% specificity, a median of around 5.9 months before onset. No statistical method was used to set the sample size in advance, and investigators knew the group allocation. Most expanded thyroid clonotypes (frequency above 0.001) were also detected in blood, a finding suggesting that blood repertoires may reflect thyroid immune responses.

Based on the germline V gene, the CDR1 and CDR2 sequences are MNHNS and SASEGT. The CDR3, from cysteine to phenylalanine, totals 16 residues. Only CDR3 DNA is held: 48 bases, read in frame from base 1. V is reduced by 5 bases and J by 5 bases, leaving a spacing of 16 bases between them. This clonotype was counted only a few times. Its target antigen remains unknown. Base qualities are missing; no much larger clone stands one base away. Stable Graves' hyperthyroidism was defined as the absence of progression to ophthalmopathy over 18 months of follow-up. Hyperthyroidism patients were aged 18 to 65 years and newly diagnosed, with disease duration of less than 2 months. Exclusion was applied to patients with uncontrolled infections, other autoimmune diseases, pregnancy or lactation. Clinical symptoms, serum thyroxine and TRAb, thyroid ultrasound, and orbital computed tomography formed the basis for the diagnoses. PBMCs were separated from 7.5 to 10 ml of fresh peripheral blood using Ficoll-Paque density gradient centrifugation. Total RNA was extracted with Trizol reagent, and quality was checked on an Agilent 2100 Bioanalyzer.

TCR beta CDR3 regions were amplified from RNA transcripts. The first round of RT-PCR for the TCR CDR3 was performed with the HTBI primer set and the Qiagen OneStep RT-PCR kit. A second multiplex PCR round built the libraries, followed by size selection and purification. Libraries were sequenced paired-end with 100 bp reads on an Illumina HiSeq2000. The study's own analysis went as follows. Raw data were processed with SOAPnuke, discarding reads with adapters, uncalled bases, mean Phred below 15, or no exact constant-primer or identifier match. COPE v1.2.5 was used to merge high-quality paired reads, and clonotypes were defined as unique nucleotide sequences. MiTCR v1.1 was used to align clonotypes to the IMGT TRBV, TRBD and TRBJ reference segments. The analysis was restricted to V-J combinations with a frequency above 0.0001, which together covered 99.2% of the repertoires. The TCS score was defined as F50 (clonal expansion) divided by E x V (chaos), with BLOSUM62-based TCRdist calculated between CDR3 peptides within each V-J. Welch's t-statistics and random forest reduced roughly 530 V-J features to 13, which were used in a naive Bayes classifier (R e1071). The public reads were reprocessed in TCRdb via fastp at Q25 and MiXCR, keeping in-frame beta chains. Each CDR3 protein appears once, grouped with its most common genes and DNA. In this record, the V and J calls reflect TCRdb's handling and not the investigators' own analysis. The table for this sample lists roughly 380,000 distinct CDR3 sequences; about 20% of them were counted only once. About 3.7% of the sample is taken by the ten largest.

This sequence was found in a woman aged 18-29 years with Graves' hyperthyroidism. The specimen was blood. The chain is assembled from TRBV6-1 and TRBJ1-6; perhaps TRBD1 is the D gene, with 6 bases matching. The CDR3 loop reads CASSTYRDIDNSPLHF. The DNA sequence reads TGTGCCAGCAGTACCTACCGGGACATCGATAATTCACCCCTCCACTTT.